A selection of T cell receptor beta chains follows, all from one sample in a study of blood T cells in healthy people across ages. Via MiXCR, TCRdb re-called the 5' RACE reads, giving one row per CDR3 protein. The table has a few hundred thousand distinct CDR3 sequences, about 26% seen once; the top ten hold around a sixth. The sequenced sample was blood. These receptor sequences come from a woman in her sixties or seventies in good health. The CDR3 runs from the conserved cysteine through the conserved F or W. Fields, in order: clone size, J gene, V gene, D gene, CDR3 protein, CDR3 DNA. D genes are given only for firm matches. Clone size is not always given. Where it is, it says once, few, many or a class for expanded clones.

few,TRBJ1-4,TRBV12-3/TRBV12-4,.,CASSSPGATNEKLFF,TGTGCCAGCAGTTCCCCAGGTGCAACTAATGAAAAACTGTTTTTT
.,TRBJ1-2,TRBV20-1,TRBD1,CSVRGTGESGYGYTF,TGCAGTGTTAGGGGCACAGGGGAAAGTGGCTATGGCTACACCTTC
.,TRBJ1-3,TRBV7-9,.,CASSLSQAGNTIDF,TGTGCCAGCAGCCTATCGCAGGCAGGAAACACCATAGATTTT
few,TRBJ2-2,TRBV2,.,CASSPWAGTDTGELFF,TGTGCCAGCAGCCCCTGGGCGGGGACAGACACCGGGGAGCTGTTTTTT
many,TRBJ2-1,TRBV12-3/TRBV12-4,.,CASRGGTPRDNEQFF,TGTGCCAGCAGGGGTGGGACTCCCCGTGACAATGAGCAGTTCTTC
few,TRBJ1-1,TRBV4-2,.,CASRKNPQGDTEAFF,TGTGCCAGCAGAAAGAACCCACAGGGAGACACTGAAGCTTTCTTT
.,TRBJ2-1,TRBV29-1,.,CSVVPDNEQFF,TGCAGCGTTGTCCCCGACAATGAGCAGTTCTTC
many,TRBJ2-5,TRBV4-2,.,CASSPRGGLEETQYF,TGTGCCAGCAGCCCCAGGGGGGGCCTCGAAGAGACCCAGTACTTC
.,TRBJ1-4,TRBV5-1,TRBD1,CASSLAEGAAEKLFF,TGCGCCAGCAGCTTGGCGGAGGGGGCAGCTGAAAAACTGTTTTTT
.,TRBJ2-5,TRBV6-6,.,CASRELNQETQYF,TGTGCCAGCAGAGAACTTAACCAAGAGACCCAGTACTTC